The 16 T cell receptor beta chains given below trace back to one sample, sequenced in a study of molecular identifiers for immune sequencing clone quantification. TCRdb reanalysed the PCR reads using MiXCR and keeps one entry per CDR3 protein. This sample carries approximately 97,000 distinct CDR3 sequences, around 30% of them seen once, and the ten largest clones take 9% to 10%. The sample consisted of naive CD8+ T cells from blood, with Jurkat cell RNA spiked in. Documented subset: FACS-sorted CD8+CD4-CCR7+CD45RA+ naive T cells. Receptors were obtained from a human donor in good health. Some libraries in this study had Jurkat cell RNA spiked in.

The rearrangement uses TRBV6-5 and TRBJ2-3, with unresolved D. V was pared by 4 bases and J by 1 base, with 12 bases between. The germline gives CDR1 MNHEY, CDR2 SVGAGI. This CDR3 has 15 residues. The CDR3 DNA is TGTGCCAGCAGTTCACCCTCGGGCCGCACAGATACGCAGTATTTT. Its translation: CASSSPSGRTDTQYF.

The rearrangement joins TRBV5-1 to TRBJ1-1; D call uncertain. This CDR3 has 13 residues. Germline V gene lookup returns CDR1 SGHRS and CDR2 YFSETQ. The V end was cut by 4 bases, the J end by 0 bases, with 7 bases between. CDR3 sequence: CASSPTMNTEAFF. The CDR3 nucleotides read TGCGCCAGCAGCCCTACAATGAACACTGAAGCTTTCTTT. The whole variable domain, remainder taken from reference TRBV5-1 and TRBJ1-1, is KAGVTQTPRYLIKTRGQQVTLSCSPISGHRSVSWYQQTPGQGLQFLFEYFSETQRNKGNFPGRFSGRQFSNSRSEMNVSTLELGDSALYLCASSPTMNTEAFFGQGTRLTVV.

Notes on this clonotype: The junction departs from the called germline gene at one end, perhaps through a read error. The chain couples TRBV19 to TRBJ2-7; 9 bases align to TRBD1. CDR1 LNHDA and CDR2 SQIVND come from the germline V gene (reference sequence). The length of the CDR3 is 15 residues. For the CDR3, the DNA is TGTGCCTGTAGTATCGGACAGGGGACCTCCTACGAGCAGTACTTC. Protein: CACSIGQGTSYEQYF.

This clonotype was found a few times. The chain has TRBV19 and TRBJ1-5; unclear D gene. The length of the CDR3 is 12 residues. The V and J ends lost 5 bases and 8 bases respectively, with 10 bases between them. Per the germline V gene, CDR1 is LNHDA and CDR2 is SQIVND (reference sequence). The CDR3 loop reads CASSLLGEPQHF. CDR3 DNA sequence: TGTGCCAGTAGTTTGCTCGGGGAGCCCCAGCATTTT.

The gene calls are TRBV10-3 and TRBJ2-7, with no clear D. CDR1 and CDR2 (germline): ENHRY, SYGVKD. Trimming pared 5 bases from V and 7 bases from J, leaving 12 bases between. The CDR3 runs to 12 residues. The CDR3 DNA reads TGTGCCATCAGTATCGGACCTCATGAGCAGTACTTC. It is translated as CAISIGPHEQYF.

This clonotype was picked up one time. This clone may be a read error of a much larger clone one base away. The V gene is TRBV12-3 or TRBV12-4, the J gene TRBJ1-2, with D possibly being TRBD1 (5 bases). The CDR3 is 13 amino acids. The CDR3 is CASRVDSYYGYAF. The CDR3 DNA reads TGTGCCAGCAGGGTCGACAGTTACTATGGCTACGCCTTC.

A remark on this clonotype: With a much larger clone just one base away, this may be a read error. This chain links TRBV29-1 with TRBJ2-3, with a tentative D call TRBD1 (5 bases). CDR3 length equals 15 residues. Germline V CDR1 and CDR2: SQVTM, ANQGSEA. CDR3 sequence (DNA): TGCAGCGCCGAGTCGGCAGGGCGGTACACAGTTACGCAGTATTTT. Translated, it gives CSAESAGRYTVTQYF.

This clonotype was found many times. The genes are TRBV11-2 and TRBJ2-3; TRBD1 matches at 10 bases. The ends lost 0 bases at V and 5 bases at J; junction bases unmatched: 5. Germline CDR1 and CDR2: SGHAT and FQNNGV. CDR3 length: 16 residues. CDR3 residues: CASSLDGDRGRDTQYF. The CDR3 DNA reads as TGTGCCAGCAGCTTAGATGGAGACAGGGGGCGAGATACGCAGTATTTT.

In regard to this clonotype: This may be a read error, as it is one base from a much larger clone. This chain links TRBV5-1 with TRBJ2-7; D is unresolved. V lost 5 bases and J 6 bases, leaving 15 bases between the germline ends. Per germline, CDR1 SGHRS and CDR2 YFSETQ. The CDR3 totals 13 residues. The CDR3 protein is CASRRRPEFEQYF. CDR3 nucleotide sequence: TGCGCCAGCAGAAGGCGGCCCGAGTTCGAGCAGTACTTC. Full variable domain (remainder filled in from reference TRBV5-1 and TRBJ2-7): KAGVTQTPRYLIKTRGQQVTLSCSPISGHRSVSWYQQTPGQGLQFLFEYFSETQRNKGNFPGRFSGRQFSNSRSEMNVSTLELGDSALYLCASRRRPEFEQYFGPGTRLTVT.

As concerns this clonotype: A junction boundary mismatches the germline segment, possibly from a read error. This CDR3 reads CACSMDRSYTEAFF. The CDR3 DNA sequence: TGTGCCTGTAGTATGGACAGGTCCTACACTGAAGCTTTCTTT. The chain combines TRBV19 with TRBJ1-1; TRBD1 matches at 7 bases. From germline, CDR1 is LNHDA and CDR2 SQIVND (reference sequence). This CDR3 region has 14 residues.

The genes are TRBV25-1 and TRBJ2-3; 8 positions match TRBD2. The CDR3 length is 15 residues. The V segment lost 6 bases and the J segment 3 bases; nucleotides outside the gene matches: 8. Germline-derived CDR1 and CDR2 are MGHDK and SYGVNS. The CDR3 here is CASRSAAGVTDTQYF. In DNA form, the CDR3 reads TGTGCCAGCAGATCGGCAGCGGGAGTAACAGATACGCAGTATTTT.

For this clonotype: It may be a read error: a sequence one base away is much more abundant. The rearrangement uses TRBV27 and TRBJ2-6, with 7 bases aligning to TRBD1. Germline V gene sequence: CDR1 MNHEY, CDR2 SMNVEV (reference sequence). CDR3 length: 18 residues. The CDR3 loop reads CASSKGQNRATGANDLTF. The CDR3 region has the DNA TGTGCCAGCAGCAAGGGACAGAACAGGGCCACTGGGGCCAACGACCTGACTTTC.

About this clonotype itself: Because the CDR3 is missing its conserved closing phenylalanine or tryptophan, this is likely a read error. The chain combines TRBV28 with TRBJ2-7; D is ambiguous. The CDR3 is 14 amino acids. Trimming took off 5 bases at V and 2 bases at J, with 13 bases between the two ends. Germline loops: CDR1 MDHEN, CDR2 SYDVKM. CDR3 sequence (DNA): TGTGCCAGCAGTCCCCGTCACCGACCCTACGAGCAGTACATC. Protein sequence: CASSPRHRPYEQYI.

The chain combines TRBV28 with TRBJ2-3; no clear D. Germline lookup yields CDR1 MDHEN and CDR2 SYDVKM. V lost 6 bases and J lost 0, with 16 bases in between. The CDR3 covers 16 residues. CDR3 nucleotide sequence: TGTGCCAGCAGCCCCCCCACGGTCACTAGCACAGATACGCAGTATTTT. This encodes CASSPPTVTSTDTQYF.

Concerning this clonotype itself: The conserved phenylalanine or tryptophan normally closing the CDR3 is absent here, so this likely arose from a read error. The rearrangement joins TRBV29-1 to TRBJ2-1; D call uncertain. The CDR3 is 13 amino acids. Germline CDR1 and CDR2: SQVTM and ANQGSEA. Between the trimmed V and J ends, which lost 5 bases and 8 bases, there was a span of 16 bases. The CDR3 region is CSVNVVSPDEQFI. The CDR3 coding sequence is TGCAGCGTTAACGTGGTGTCGCCCGATGAGCAGTTCATC.

The chain links TRBV4-1 to TRBJ2-7; D unclear. The CDR3 extends over 14 amino acids. Trimming took off 0 bases at V and 2 bases at J, with 8 bases between the two ends. Germline-derived CDR1 and CDR2 are MGHRA and YSYEKL. CDR3 sequence reads: CASSQDEHTYEQYF. CDR3 coding DNA: TGCGCCAGCAGCCAAGACGAGCATACCTACGAGCAGTACTTC.